This T cell receptor (beta chain) was sequenced in a study of tumor and adjacent non-tumor tissue in lung cancer. Study-level background: Histology: under 15 adenocarcinoma, a couple of squamous cell carcinoma, 1 small cell lung cancer. Aged roughly 30 to 76 years, patients included 10 men and five or six women with stage I to III disease. On average, productive TCRbeta reads reached about 4.2 million per sample.

No cell sorting was done before RNA was extracted from the tissue. Chemotherapy-naive patients with new lung cancer underwent thoracic surgery in China, August–November 2014. The table lists this clonotype with a count of one. An end of the junction does not agree with germline; a read error may underlie this. The CDR3 consists of 12 residues. Germline V gene sequence: CDR1 MNHNS, CDR2 SASEGT. The library came from three nested PCR rounds adapted from ARM-PCR protocols. TCRdb itself ran the multiplex PCR reads through MiXCR, one entry per CDR3 protein. The sample records around 120,000 distinct CDR3 sequences, around three fifths being singletons.

The source is a man aged 30 to 39 with non-small cell lung cancer. The chain has TRBV6-1 and TRBJ2-7; D may be TRBD1 (5 bases). The sample consisted of lung tumor tissue. The chain's CDR3 is CANSVEGAEQYF. The CDR3 DNA follows: TGTGCCAACAGTGTAGAAGGGGCCGAGCAGTACTTC.